These 24 T cell receptor beta chains were sequenced from one sample in a study of blood T cell repertoires in COVID-19. Method: immunoSEQ multiplex PCR; TCRdb's copy keeps in-frame clones and lacks some. The sample comprises a few hundred thousand clones, 85% of which are singletons, and 6% to 9% rests with the top ten. The sequenced sample consisted of peripheral blood. The receptor set was obtained from a human donor in a cohort sampled during active COVID-19.

Turning to this clone: An end of the junction does not agree with germline; a read error may underlie this. This chain's CDR3 is CASSLTGTGGNEQFF. The DNA of the CDR3 is TGTGCCAGCAGCCTAACCGGGACAGGGGGTAATGAGCAGTTCTTC. The rearrangement joins TRBV7-3 to TRBJ2-1; 11 nucleotides agree with TRBD1. Germline V gene lookup returns CDR1 SGHTA and CDR2 FQGTGA. There are 15 residues in the CDR3.

This clone appeared a single time. V and J are TRBV27 and TRBJ2-7, with TRBD1 matching over 7 bases. Germline trimming cut 4 bases from V and 0 bases from J; bases unmatched to any gene: 3. CDR1 is MNHEY, CDR2 SMNVEV, per germline (reference sequence). The CDR3 consists of 14 residues. CDR3: CASSYRGPSYEQYF. CDR3 coding DNA: TGTGCCAGCAGTTACAGGGGCCCCTCCTACGAGCAGTACTTC.

In this sample, this clone turned up many times. This chain uses TRBV6-5 with TRBJ1-1; the D is unclear. Trimming pared 6 bases from V and 0 bases from J, leaving 8 bases between. The CDR3 sequence is 13 residues long. CDR1 is MNHEY and CDR2 is SVGAGI in the germline V gene. Written as DNA, the CDR3 is TGTGCCAGCAGAGACTCAGTGAACACTGAAGCTTTCTTT. Its translation is CASRDSVNTEAFF.

The gene calls are TRBV12-3 or TRBV12-4 and TRBJ2-1, with D perhaps matching TRBD1 (6 bases). V was clipped by 6 bases and J by 10 bases, with 13 bases between them. CDR3 size: 12 residues. In DNA, the CDR3 is TGTGCCAGCAGGGAAGACAGGAAAGAGCAGTTCTTC. It yields the protein CASREDRKEQFF.

The rearrangement links TRBV24-1 to TRBJ2-1; TRBD2 matches 12 bases. CDR1 and CDR2 from the germline V gene are KGHDR and SFDVKD. This CDR3 has 22 residues. Trimming cost V 3 bases and J 0 bases; bases outside gene matches: 17. The CDR3 sequence: CATSDVIPGLAGHKSSYNEQFF. DNA for the CDR3: TGTGCCACCAGTGATGTAATACCCGGACTAGCGGGGCACAAGAGCTCCTACAATGAGCAGTTCTTC.

This rearrangement joins TRBV5-1 to TRBJ1-1; maybe TRBD1 (6 bases). The V end lost 3 bases, the J end lost 1 base, and 10 bases lay between the germline ends. Germline V lookup: CDR1 SGHRS, CDR2 YFSETQ. The CDR3 runs 14 residues. The CDR3 sequence is CASSYGQPNTEAFF. DNA for the CDR3: TGCGCCAGCAGCTACGGACAGCCGAACACTGAAGCTTTCTTT.

The CDR3 here is CASSPLQAYQPQHF. The CDR3 region has the DNA TGTGCCAGCAGCCCCCTACAGGCCTATCAGCCCCAGCATTTT. This chain connects TRBV5-8 to TRBJ1-5, with D tentatively TRBD1 (5 bases). Germline V CDR1 and CDR2: SGHTS, YDEGEE. Deletions cut 4 bases from V and 5 bases from J, with 13 bases between. The CDR3 has 14 amino acids.

The chain joins TRBV19 to TRBJ2-7; D possibly corresponds to TRBD1 (6 bases). V was pared by 3 bases and J by 0 bases, with 9 bases between. From germline, CDR1 is LNHDA and CDR2 SQIVND (reference sequence). There are 14 residues in the CDR3. CDR3 in DNA: TGTGCCAGTAGTATGGGGGCCTTCTCCTACGAGCAGTACTTC. Protein product: CASSMGAFSYEQYF. Full variable domain (outside the CDR3, taken from reference TRBV19 and TRBJ2-7): DGGITQSPKYLFRKEGQNVTLSCEQNLNHDAMYWYRQDPGQGLRLIYYSQIVNDFQKGDIAEGYSVSREKKESFPLTVTSAQKNPTAFYLCASSMGAFSYEQYFGPGTRLTVT.

The chain joins TRBV3-1 (or the pseudogene TRBV3-2) to TRBJ1-2, with D perhaps matching TRBD1 (6 bases). This CDR3 is 16 amino acids long. V dropped 3 bases and J dropped 7 bases, with 21 bases sitting between them. Germline CDR1 LGHDT, CDR2 YNNKEL (reference sequence). CDR3 amino acids: CASSQYKGQGRGGYTF. The DNA for the CDR3 is TGTGCCAGCAGCCAGTATAAGGGTCAGGGGAGGGGTGGCTACACCTTC.

This clone was observed a few times. The genes are TRBV28 and TRBJ2-7; 8 bases line up with TRBD1. The CDR3 contains 15 residues. The junction had 11 bases not matched to a gene; V was cut back by 5 bases and J by 5 bases. CDR1 is MDHEN and CDR2 is SYDVKM in the germline V gene. The CDR3: CASSIHRGAANEQYF. Written as DNA, the CDR3 is TGTGCCAGCAGTATTCACAGGGGGGCCGCTAACGAGCAGTACTTC. Supplemented by reference TRBV28 and TRBJ2-7, the full variable domain reads DVKVTQSSRYLVKRTGEKVFLECVQDMDHENMFWYRQDPGLGLRLIYFSYDVKMKEKGDIPEGYSVSREKKERFSLILESASTNQTSMYLCASSIHRGAANEQYFGPGTRLTVT.

The chain joins TRBV6-4 to TRBJ1-5, with 8 bases lining up with TRBD1. V shed 6 bases and J 5 bases; nucleotides not matched to a gene: 6. CDR3 length: 14 amino acids. The germline V gene has CDR1 MRHNA and CDR2 SNTAGT. CDR3 sequence (DNA): TGTGCCAGCAGCCCCGACAGGGGCTATCAGCCCCAGCATTTT. Translation gives CASSPDRGYQPQHF.

J is TRBJ1-5 and V is TRBV6-2 or TRBV6-3; D call uncertain. Germline CDR1 is MNHEY and CDR2 is SVGEGT. Trimming pared 7 bases from V and 0 bases from J, leaving 10 bases between. This CDR3 contains 14 residues. CDR3 loop: CASTPSYSNQPQHF. For the CDR3, the DNA is TGTGCCAGCACCCCGAGTTATAGCAATCAGCCCCAGCATTTT.

This chain links TRBV9 with TRBJ2-3, with a tentative D call TRBD2 (5 bases). Trimming shortened V by 4 bases and J by 2 bases, and 14 bases separated the two germline ends. This CDR3 is 15 amino acids long. Germline lookup yields CDR1 SGDLS and CDR2 YYNGEE. The CDR3 DNA reads TGTGCCAGCAGCTATAGCGCGCGGACCACAGATACGCAGTATTTT. It encodes CASSYSARTTDTQYF.

J is TRBJ1-1 and V is TRBV24-1; 10 bases line up with TRBD1. V lost 4 bases, J lost 3 bases, and 4 bases stayed unmatched. CDR3 length equals 15 residues. In germline, CDR1 is KGHDR, CDR2 SFDVKD. CDR3 DNA sequence: TGTGCCACCAGTGACCGGACAGGGGGGGACACTGAAGCTTTCTTT. Its translation: CATSDRTGGDTEAFF.

The chain couples TRBV10-3 to TRBJ1-2; 8 bases line up with TRBD1. The V gene end was trimmed by 8 bases and the J gene end by 8 bases; junction bases not matched to a gene: 13. Germline V gene data show CDR1 as ENHRY and CDR2 as SYGVKD. This CDR3 contains 14 residues. The CDR3 loop is CAIRARGPRAGYTF. CDR3 nucleotide sequence: TGTGCCATCCGAGCCAGGGGGCCGAGAGCGGGCTACACCTTC.

The chain uses TRBV7-6 and TRBJ2-1, with 8 positions matching TRBD2. Trimming removed 5 bases from V and 8 bases from J; junction bases left unmatched: 5. CDR3 size: 13 residues. Germline V gives CDR1 SGHVS, CDR2 FNYEAQ. The CDR3 sequence is CASSPLLADEQFF. DNA for the CDR3: TGTGCCAGCAGCCCCCTACTAGCGGATGAGCAGTTCTTC.

This chain links TRBV3-1 (or the pseudogene TRBV3-2) with TRBJ2-1; D is undetermined. The V end lost 4 bases, the J end lost 0 bases, and 7 bases lay between the germline ends. The CDR3 is 14 amino acids. Germline-derived CDR1 and CDR2 are LGHDT and YNNKEL (reference sequence). In nucleotides, the CDR3 is TGTGCCAGCAGCCCTCCGGGCTCCTACAATGAGCAGTTCTTC. The encoded protein is CASSPPGSYNEQFF.

This chain links TRBV7-6 with TRBJ1-6, with 9 nucleotides matching TRBD1. The J segment lost 6 bases and the V segment lost 2 bases, leaving 2 bases of the junction unmatched. This CDR3 comprises 15 residues. The germline V gene encodes CDR1 SGHVS and CDR2 FNYEAQ. The CDR3 sequence is CASSLKGQGNSPLHF. CDR3 DNA: TGTGCCAGCAGCTTAAAGGGACAGGGTAATTCACCCCTCCACTTT.

This clone has just a few counts. The chain combines TRBV3-1 (or the pseudogene TRBV3-2) with TRBJ2-7, with 9 bases aligning to TRBD1. This CDR3 region has 14 residues. CDR1 is LGHDT, CDR2 YNNKEL, per germline (reference sequence). Trimming removed 5 bases from V and 5 bases from J; junction bases left unmatched: 7. The CDR3 is CASSGRDRDNEQYF. The CDR3 DNA sequence: TGTGCCAGCAGCGGACGGGACAGGGACAACGAGCAGTACTTC.

The CDR3 is CASSSGLAGPRGIQYF. CDR3 nucleotides: TGTGCCAGCAGTTCCGGACTAGCGGGGCCCCGGGGGATTCAGTACTTC. The chain uses TRBV6-5 and TRBJ2-4; the match to TRBD2 covers 12 bases. V shed 4 bases, J shed 10 bases, and the junction held 11 bases outside the gene matches. From germline, CDR1 is MNHEY and CDR2 SVGAGI. The CDR3 is 16 amino acids.

The chain recombines TRBV5-1 with TRBJ1-2, with D unresolved. This CDR3 contains 16 residues. CDR1 and CDR2 from the germline V gene are SGHRS and YFSETQ. V was pared by 0 bases and J by 2 bases, with 14 bases between. The CDR3, as DNA: TGCGCCAGCAGCTTGGCCAGCGGACCGACAAACTATGGCTACACCTTC. The encoded protein is CASSLASGPTNYGYTF.

V is TRBV6-5 and J is TRBJ1-1; 7 bases fit TRBD1. This CDR3 region has 14 residues. Germline assignment: CDR1 MNHEY and CDR2 SVGAGI. With V trimmed by 8 bases and J by 0 bases, 6 bases remained unmatched. CDR3 amino acids: CASSDRWMNTEAFF. As DNA, the CDR3 is TGTGCCAGCTCGGACAGGTGGATGAACACTGAAGCTTTCTTT.

The chain joins TRBV11-1 to TRBJ2-3; possibly TRBD1 for D (5 bases). The CDR3 has 14 residues. Trimming stripped 3 bases from V and 0 bases from J, with 7 bases between. Germline V gene data show CDR1 as SGHAT and CDR2 as FQDESV (reference sequence). The CDR3 nucleotides read TGTGCCAGCAGCTTGAGACAGAGCACAGATACGCAGTATTTT. Its protein product is CASSLRQSTDTQYF.

CDR3 coding DNA: TGTGCCAGCAGCTTAACGTCCGGGACAGGGGGGACATGGGGCTATGGCTACACCTTC. Translating it yields CASSLTSGTGGTWGYGYTF. The V call is TRBV7-2, the J call TRBJ1-2; 11 bases match TRBD1. Trimming removed 2 bases from V and 4 bases from J; junction bases left unmatched: 15. The CDR3 consists of 19 residues. CDR1 and CDR2 (germline): SGHTA, FQGNSA.